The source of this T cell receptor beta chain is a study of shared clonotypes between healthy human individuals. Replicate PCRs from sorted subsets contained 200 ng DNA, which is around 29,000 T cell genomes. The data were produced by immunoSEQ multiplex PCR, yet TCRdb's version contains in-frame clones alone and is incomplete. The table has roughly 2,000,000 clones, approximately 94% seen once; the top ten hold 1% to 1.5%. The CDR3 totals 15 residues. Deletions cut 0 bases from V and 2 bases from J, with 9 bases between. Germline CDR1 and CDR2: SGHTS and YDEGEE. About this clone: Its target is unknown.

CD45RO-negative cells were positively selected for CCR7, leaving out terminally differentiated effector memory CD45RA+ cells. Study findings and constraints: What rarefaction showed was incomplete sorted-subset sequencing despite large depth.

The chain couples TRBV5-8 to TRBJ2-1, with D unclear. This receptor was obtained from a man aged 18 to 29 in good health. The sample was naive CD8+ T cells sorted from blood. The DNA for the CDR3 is TGTGCCAGCAGCTTGGAATCAAATACCTACAATGAGCAGTTCTTC. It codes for CASSLESNTYNEQFF.